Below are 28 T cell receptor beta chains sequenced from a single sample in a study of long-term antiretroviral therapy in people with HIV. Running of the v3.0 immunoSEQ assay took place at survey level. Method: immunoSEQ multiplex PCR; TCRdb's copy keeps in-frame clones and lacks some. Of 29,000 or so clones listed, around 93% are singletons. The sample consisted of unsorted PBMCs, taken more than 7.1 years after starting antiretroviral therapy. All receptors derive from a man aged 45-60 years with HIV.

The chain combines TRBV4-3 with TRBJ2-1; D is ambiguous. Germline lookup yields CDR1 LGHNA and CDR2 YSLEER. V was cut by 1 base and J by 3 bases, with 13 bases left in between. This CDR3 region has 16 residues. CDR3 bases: TGCGCCAGCAGCCAAGCGGGCAGAGAATACTACAATGAGCAGTTCTTC. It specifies CASSQAGREYYNEQFF.

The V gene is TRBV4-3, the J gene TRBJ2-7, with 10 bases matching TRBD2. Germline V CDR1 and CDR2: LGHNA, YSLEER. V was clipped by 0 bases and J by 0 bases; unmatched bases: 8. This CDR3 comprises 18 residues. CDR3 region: CASSQEASGGRSSYEQYF. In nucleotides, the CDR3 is TGCGCCAGCAGCCAAGAGGCTAGCGGGGGAAGGAGCTCCTACGAGCAGTACTTC.

CDR3 region: CASSLIRPLSPLHF. The DNA of the CDR3 is TGTGCCAGCAGCTTGATTAGGCCCTTATCACCCCTCCACTTT. The chain couples TRBV7-2 to TRBJ1-6; D ambiguous. CDR3 length equals 14 residues. V lost 3 bases to trimming and J lost 10 bases, with 13 bases between them. CDR1 and CDR2 from the germline V gene are SGHTA and FQGNSA.

The CDR3 loop reads CASSLTVQGENEQFF. CDR3 DNA sequence: TGTGCCAGCAGCCTGACAGTACAGGGGGAGAATGAGCAGTTCTTC. The chain uses TRBV9 and TRBJ2-1; 8 nucleotides align to TRBD1. CDR3 size: 15 residues. The V and J ends lost 4 bases and 7 bases, in that order; junction bases with no gene match: 10. CDR1 is SGDLS and CDR2 is YYNGEE in the germline V gene.

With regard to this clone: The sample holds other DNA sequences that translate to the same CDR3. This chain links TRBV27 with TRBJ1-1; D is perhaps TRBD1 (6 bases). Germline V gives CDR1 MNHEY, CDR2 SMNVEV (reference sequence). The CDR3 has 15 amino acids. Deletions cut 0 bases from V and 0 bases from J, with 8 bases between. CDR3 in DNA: TGTGCCAGCAGTTTATCCCGGGGGCTGAACACTGAAGCTTTCTTT. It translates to CASSLSRGLNTEAFF.

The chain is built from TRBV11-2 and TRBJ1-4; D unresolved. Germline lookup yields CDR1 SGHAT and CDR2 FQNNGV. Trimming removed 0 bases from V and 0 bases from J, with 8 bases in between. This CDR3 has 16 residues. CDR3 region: CASSLDRAATNEKLFF. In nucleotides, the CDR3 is TGTGCCAGCAGCTTAGATCGGGCGGCAACTAATGAAAAACTGTTTTTT.

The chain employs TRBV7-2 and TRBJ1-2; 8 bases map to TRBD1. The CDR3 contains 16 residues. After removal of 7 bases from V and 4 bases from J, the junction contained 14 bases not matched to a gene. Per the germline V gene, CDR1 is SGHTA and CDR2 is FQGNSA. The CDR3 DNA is TGTGCCAGCACCGGAGCAGGGGGCGACCCCACCTATGGCTACACCTTC. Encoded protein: CASTGAGGDPTYGYTF.

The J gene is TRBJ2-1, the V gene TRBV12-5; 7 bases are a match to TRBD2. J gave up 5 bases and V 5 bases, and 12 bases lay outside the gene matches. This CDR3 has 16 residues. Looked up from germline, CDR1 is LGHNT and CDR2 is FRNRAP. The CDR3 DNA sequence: TGTGCTAGTGGTCCGGAGGGCGGGGGTATGGACAATGAGCAGTTCTTC. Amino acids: CASGPEGGGMDNEQFF.

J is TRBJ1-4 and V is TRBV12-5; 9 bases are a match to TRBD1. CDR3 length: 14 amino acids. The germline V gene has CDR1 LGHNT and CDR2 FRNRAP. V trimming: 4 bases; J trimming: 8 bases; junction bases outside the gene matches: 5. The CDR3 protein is CASGSDRGREKLFF. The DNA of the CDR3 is TGTGCTAGTGGTTCGGACAGGGGCCGCGAAAAACTGTTTTTT.

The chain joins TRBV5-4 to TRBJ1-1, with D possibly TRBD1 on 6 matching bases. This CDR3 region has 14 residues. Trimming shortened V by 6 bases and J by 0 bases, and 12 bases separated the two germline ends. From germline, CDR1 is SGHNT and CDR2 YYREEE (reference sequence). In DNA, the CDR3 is TGTGCCAGCAACGGGGGGCCGCTGAACACTGAAGCTTTCTTT. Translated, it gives CASNGGPLNTEAFF.

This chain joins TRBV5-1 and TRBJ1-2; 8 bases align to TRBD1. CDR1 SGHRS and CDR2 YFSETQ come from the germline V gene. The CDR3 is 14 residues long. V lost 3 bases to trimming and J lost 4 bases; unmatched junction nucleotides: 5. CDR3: CASSSTQGAYGYTF. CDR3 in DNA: TGCGCCAGCAGCTCAACTCAGGGGGCCTATGGCTACACCTTC.

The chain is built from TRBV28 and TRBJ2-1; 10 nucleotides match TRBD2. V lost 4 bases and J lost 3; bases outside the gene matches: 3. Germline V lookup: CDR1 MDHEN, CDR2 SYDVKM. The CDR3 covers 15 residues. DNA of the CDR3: TGTGCCAGCAGTTCTCCTAGCGGGGGCTACAATGAGCAGTTCTTC. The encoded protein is CASSSPSGGYNEQFF.

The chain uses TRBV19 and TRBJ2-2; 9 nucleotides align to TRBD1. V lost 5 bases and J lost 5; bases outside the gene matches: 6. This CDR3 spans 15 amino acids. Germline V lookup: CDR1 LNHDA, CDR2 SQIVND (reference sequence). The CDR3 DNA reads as TGTGCCAGTAGTGTTACAGGGGGCTGGACCGGGGAGCTGTTTTTT. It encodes CASSVTGGWTGELFF.

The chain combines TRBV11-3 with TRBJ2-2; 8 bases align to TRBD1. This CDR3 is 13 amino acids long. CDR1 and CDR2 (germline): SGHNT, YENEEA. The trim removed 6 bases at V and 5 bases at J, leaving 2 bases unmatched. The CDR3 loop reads CASRDRETGELFF. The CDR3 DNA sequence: TGTGCCAGCAGGGACAGGGAAACCGGGGAGCTGTTTTTT.

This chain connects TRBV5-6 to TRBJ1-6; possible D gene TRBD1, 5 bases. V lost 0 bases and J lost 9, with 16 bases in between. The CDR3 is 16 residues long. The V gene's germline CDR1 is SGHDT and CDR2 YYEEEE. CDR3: CASSLEGPGQGSPLHF. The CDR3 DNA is TGTGCCAGCAGCTTGGAAGGACCCGGGCAGGGTTCACCCCTCCACTTT.

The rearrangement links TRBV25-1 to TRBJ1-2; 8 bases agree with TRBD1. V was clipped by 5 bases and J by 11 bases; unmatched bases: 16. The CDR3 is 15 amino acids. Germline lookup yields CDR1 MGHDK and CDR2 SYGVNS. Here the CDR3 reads CASSSPGTGGSRYTF. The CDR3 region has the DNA TGTGCCAGCAGTTCTCCCGGGACAGGTGGTTCCCGATACACCTTC.

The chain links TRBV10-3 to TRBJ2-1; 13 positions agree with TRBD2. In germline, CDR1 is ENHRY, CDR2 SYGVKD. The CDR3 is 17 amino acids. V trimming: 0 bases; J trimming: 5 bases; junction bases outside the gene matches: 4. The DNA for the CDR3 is TGTGCCATCAGTGAGTCCCGACTAGCGGGGGGCGACAATGAGCAGTTCTTC. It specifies CAISESRLAGGDNEQFF.

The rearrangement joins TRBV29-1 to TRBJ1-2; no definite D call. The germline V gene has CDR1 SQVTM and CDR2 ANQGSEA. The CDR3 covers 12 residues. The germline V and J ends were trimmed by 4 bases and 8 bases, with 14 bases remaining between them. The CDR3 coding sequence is TGCAGCGTTGGAAGGGAAGGGAAAGGCTACACCTTC. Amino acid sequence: CSVGREGKGYTF.

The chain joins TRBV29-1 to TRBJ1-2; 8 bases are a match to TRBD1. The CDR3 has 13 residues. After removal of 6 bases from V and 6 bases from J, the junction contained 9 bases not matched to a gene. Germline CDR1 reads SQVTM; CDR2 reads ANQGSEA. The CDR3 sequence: CSVGQGPPDGYTF. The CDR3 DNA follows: TGCAGCGTCGGACAGGGTCCCCCGGATGGCTACACCTTC.

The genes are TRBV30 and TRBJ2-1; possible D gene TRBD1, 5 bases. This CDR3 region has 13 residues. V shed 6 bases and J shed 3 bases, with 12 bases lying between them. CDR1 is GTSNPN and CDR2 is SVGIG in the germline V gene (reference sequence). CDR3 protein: CACSTTDYNEQFF. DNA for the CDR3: TGTGCCTGTTCCACGACAGACTACAATGAGCAGTTCTTC.

CDR3 sequence: CASSENQGMNTEAFF. The CDR3, as DNA: TGTGCCAGCAGTGAAAATCAGGGCATGAACACTGAAGCTTTCTTT. The rearrangement uses TRBV6-1 and TRBJ1-1; D is possibly TRBD1 (5 bases). The CDR3 sequence is 15 residues long. Germline CDR1 is MNHNS and CDR2 is SASEGT. Trimming cost V 2 bases and J 0 bases, with 10 bases left between them.

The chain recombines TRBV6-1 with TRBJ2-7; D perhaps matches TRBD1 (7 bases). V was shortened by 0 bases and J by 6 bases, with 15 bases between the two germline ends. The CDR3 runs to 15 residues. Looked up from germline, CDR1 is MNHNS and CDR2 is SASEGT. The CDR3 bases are TGTGCCAGCAGTGAAGCGGGGGGACAGTTTGGCGAGCAGTACTTC. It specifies CASSEAGGQFGEQYF.

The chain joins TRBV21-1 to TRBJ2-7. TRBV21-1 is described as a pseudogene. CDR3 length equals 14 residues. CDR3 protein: CASSPNAISYEQYF. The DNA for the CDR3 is TGTGCCAGCAGTCCCAACGCCATCTCCTACGAGCAGTACTTC.

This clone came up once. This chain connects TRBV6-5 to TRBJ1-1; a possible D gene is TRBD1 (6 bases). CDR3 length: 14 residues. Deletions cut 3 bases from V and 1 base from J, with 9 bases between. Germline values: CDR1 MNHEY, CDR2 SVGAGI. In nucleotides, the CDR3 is TGTGCCAGCAGTTATGACAGGAAGAACACTGAAGCTTTCTTT. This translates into CASSYDRKNTEAFF.

The DNA for the CDR3 is TGTGCCAGCAGCGAAGGTCCGGGGAATGAAAAACTGTTTTTT. This codes for CASSEGPGNEKLFF. V and J are TRBV9 and TRBJ1-4; D remains ambiguous. CDR1 is SGDLS and CDR2 is YYNGEE in the germline V gene. The germline V and J ends were trimmed by 3 bases and 5 bases, with 11 bases remaining between them. The CDR3 loop spans 14 amino acids.

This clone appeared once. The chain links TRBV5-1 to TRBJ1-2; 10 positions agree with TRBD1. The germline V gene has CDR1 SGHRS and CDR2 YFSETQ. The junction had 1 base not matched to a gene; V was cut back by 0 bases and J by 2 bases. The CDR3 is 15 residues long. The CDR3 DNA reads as TGCGCCAGCAGCTTGGGGGGACAGGGGAACTATGGCTACACCTTC. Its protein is CASSLGGQGNYGYTF. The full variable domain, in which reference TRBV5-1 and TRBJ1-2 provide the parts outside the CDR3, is KAGVTQTPRYLIKTRGQQVTLSCSPISGHRSVSWYQQTPGQGLQFLFEYFSETQRNKGNFPGRFSGRQFSNSRSEMNVSTLELGDSALYLCASSLGGQGNYGYTFGSGTRLTVV.

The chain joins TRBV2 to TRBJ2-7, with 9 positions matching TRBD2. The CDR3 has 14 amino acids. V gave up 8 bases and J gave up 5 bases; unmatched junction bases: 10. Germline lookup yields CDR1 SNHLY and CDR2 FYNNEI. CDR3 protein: CASGRAGGFDEQYF. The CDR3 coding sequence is TGTGCCAGCGGCCGGGCGGGGGGGTTCGACGAGCAGTACTTC.

The CDR3: CASRGASSYEQYF. The DNA of the CDR3 is TGTGCCTCCCGGGGGGCCAGCTCCTACGAGCAGTACTTC. This chain uses TRBV19 with TRBJ2-7, with a tentative D call TRBD2 (7 bases). Germline CDR1 is LNHDA and CDR2 is SQIVND (reference sequence). The CDR3 loop spans 13 amino acids. Between the trimmed V and J ends, which lost 11 bases and 0 bases, there was a span of 14 bases.